This TCR beta chain was identified during a study of cytomegalovirus exposure and HLA in healthy donors. PCR amplification relied on 60 Vbeta primers (plus 13 Jbeta primers). The method was immunoSEQ multiplex PCR; TCRdb's version includes in-frame clones alone and lacks a portion of them. This repertoire includes some 30,000 clones. Per germline, CDR1 SEHNR and CDR2 FQNEAQ (reference sequence). CDR3 length equals 14 residues. With 7 bases removed from V and 4 bases from J, the gap between germline ends came to 16 bases. The sequenced sample was PBMCs. The clonotype comes from a man aged 35 to 55 in good health and CMV-seronegative. The genes are TRBV7-9 and TRBJ1-2; D not certain. The CDR3: CASTLPGGFYGYTF. The CDR3 DNA reads TGTGCCAGCACCCTGCCGGGAGGATTCTATGGCTACACCTTC.